The 24 T cell receptor beta chains listed next were all sequenced from one sample in a study of blood T cell repertoires in COVID-19. Some clones are missing from TCRdb's copy, which holds only in-frame ones; the method was immunoSEQ multiplex PCR. The sample gives some 150,000 clones, roughly 87% of which show up once; around 4% is in the top ten. Sequenced sample: peripheral blood. The receptors were sampled from a woman aged 60-70 years with active or convalescent COVID-19.

This clone was seen only a few times. The chain combines TRBV4-3 with TRBJ2-7; D perhaps matches TRBD2 (5 bases). This CDR3 region has 16 residues. V lost 0 bases, J lost 3 bases, and 15 bases lay in between. Germline V gives CDR1 LGHNA, CDR2 YSLEER. CDR3 protein: CASSQDFGVLVYEQYF. The CDR3 DNA reads TGCGCCAGCAGCCAAGATTTCGGGGTCCTGGTCTACGAGCAGTACTTC.

The V and J genes are TRBV6-5 and TRBJ1-1; 7 positions match TRBD1. V was pared by 6 bases and J by 1 base, with 5 bases of the junction left unmatched. CDR1 and CDR2 from the germline V gene are MNHEY and SVGAGI. The CDR3 is made up of 14 amino acids. The DNA for the CDR3 is TGTGCCAGCAGCTATGGGGACAGGAACACTGAAGCTTTCTTT. It specifies CASSYGDRNTEAFF.

The rearrangement uses TRBV2 and TRBJ1-5, with a weak D call TRBD1 (6 bases). There are 15 residues in the CDR3. CDR1 is SNHLY and CDR2 is FYNNEI in the germline V gene. Trimming removed 6 bases at V and 3 bases at J, with 15 bases between. CDR3 loop: CASRATGYLNQPQHF. DNA for the CDR3: TGTGCCAGCAGAGCCACAGGGTACCTCAATCAGCCCCAGCATTTT.

The J gene is TRBJ2-7, the V gene TRBV23-1; TRBD1 is a possible D gene (6 bases). TRBV23-1 is an open reading frame, and its role is uncertain. V shed 8 bases and J shed 0 bases, with 17 bases lying between them. This CDR3 contains 15 residues. CDR3 bases: TGCGCCAGCGGGCTCCGGGACACACGCTCCTACGAGCAGTACTTC. Translated, it gives CASGLRDTRSYEQYF.

V is TRBV2 and J is TRBJ2-3; a possible D gene is TRBD1 (5 bases). The V gene lost 6 bases and the J gene lost 4 bases, with 11 bases spanning the gap. Germline V gene lookup returns CDR1 SNHLY and CDR2 FYNNEI. This CDR3 is built from 13 residues. DNA of the CDR3: TGTGCCAGCAGCCAGGACATCCCAGATACGCAGTATTTT. This codes for CASSQDIPDTQYF.

This clone turned up a few times. CDR3 in DNA: TGTGCCAGTACCCCCAGGTCGGGGGTAGGCACCGGGGAGCTGTTTTTT. Protein: CASTPRSGVGTGELFF. The genes are TRBV19 and TRBJ2-2; D is possibly TRBD2 (6 bases). The CDR3 sequence is 16 residues long. Germline V lookup: CDR1 LNHDA, CDR2 SQIVND (reference sequence). Trimming removed 7 bases from V and 4 bases from J, with 19 bases in between.

The chain has TRBV18 and TRBJ2-1, with 7 bases fitting TRBD1. With 1 base clipped from V and 8 bases from J, the junction kept 11 bases outside the gene matches. The CDR3 consists of 16 residues. The germline V gene encodes CDR1 KGHSH and CDR2 LQKENI. CDR3 coding DNA: TGTGCCAGCTCACCACTGGGATTAACAGGGGTGCATGAGCAGTTCTTC. This gives the protein CASSPLGLTGVHEQFF.

The V and J genes are TRBV2 and TRBJ2-7; maybe TRBD2 (6 bases). The germline gives CDR1 SNHLY, CDR2 FYNNEI. CDR3 length equals 13 residues. Trimming stripped 8 bases from V and 9 bases from J, with 20 bases between. The CDR3 sequence is CASAQGERRGQYF. The CDR3 region has the DNA TGTGCCAGCGCGCAGGGTGAGAGGAGGGGGCAGTACTTC.

The chain uses TRBV7-2 and TRBJ1-1; 7 nucleotides line up with TRBD1. The CDR3 sequence is 15 residues long. The trim removed 5 bases at V and 2 bases at J, leaving 8 bases unmatched. The germline CDR1 and CDR2 sequences are SGHTA and FQGNSA. CDR3: CASSIRQGGNTEAFF. The CDR3 nucleotides are TGTGCCAGCAGCATCAGACAGGGTGGTAACACTGAAGCTTTCTTT.

In its sample, this clone was seen once. V gene TRBV5-1 combines with J gene TRBJ2-1; D possibly corresponds to TRBD1 (5 bases). The length of the CDR3 is 15 residues. Trimming removed 5 bases from V and 4 bases from J, with 16 bases in between. Germline loops: CDR1 SGHRS, CDR2 YFSETQ. The CDR3 bases are TGCGCCAGCAGTCCACCGGGCAGGGATTACAATGAGCAGTTCTTC. It encodes CASSPPGRDYNEQFF.

V is TRBV2 and J is TRBJ2-2, with TRBD2 identical over 12 bases. The germline CDR1 and CDR2 sequences are SNHLY and FYNNEI. The CDR3 runs 16 residues. Unmatched junction bases numbered 3, after V lost 6 bases and J lost 1 base. Here the CDR3 reads CASRLTSGGNTGELFF. CDR3 nucleotide sequence: TGTGCCAGCAGACTGACTAGCGGGGGGAACACCGGGGAGCTGTTTTTT.

This chain joins TRBV5-4 and TRBJ2-5; 10 bases agree with TRBD2. With 2 bases clipped from V and 1 base from J, the junction kept 5 bases outside the gene matches. Per the germline V gene, CDR1 is SGHNT and CDR2 is YYREEE (reference sequence). The CDR3 consists of 16 residues. CDR3 in amino acids: CASSFGSGGAQETQYF. The CDR3 region has the DNA TGTGCCAGCAGCTTTGGGAGCGGGGGGGCCCAAGAGACCCAGTACTTC.

On this clone itself: One end of the junction is discordant with germline, which a read error may explain. The CDR3 sequence is CASTKDSASERCF. The CDR3 DNA is TGTGCCAGCACCAAGGACAGCGCGAGTGAGAGGTGCTTC. The chain has TRBV12-3 or TRBV12-4 and TRBJ2-4; possible D gene TRBD1, 6 bases. The CDR3 length is 13 residues.

This clone was seen once. This chain uses TRBV2 with TRBJ1-2; 11 nucleotides line up with TRBD1. Germline V gene lookup returns CDR1 SNHLY and CDR2 FYNNEI. After removal of 8 bases from V and 3 bases from J, the junction contained 8 bases not matched to a gene. The CDR3 has 15 amino acids. CDR3 nucleotide sequence: TGTGCCAGCTCCGGGACAGGGGGTTTCCACTATGGCTACACCTTC. It specifies CASSGTGGFHYGYTF.

CDR3 region: CASSQTGTAYGYTF. The CDR3, as DNA: TGCGCCAGCAGCCAGACAGGGACAGCCTATGGCTACACCTTC. The genes are TRBV4-3 and TRBJ1-2; 7 bases align to TRBD1. After removal of 3 bases from V and 4 bases from J, the junction contained 5 bases not matched to a gene. The germline V gene has CDR1 LGHNA and CDR2 YSLEER. The CDR3 contains 14 residues.

The chain recombines TRBV12-3 or TRBV12-4 with TRBJ1-1; a weak D match, TRBD1 (6 bases). This CDR3 has 13 amino acids. Trimming removed 1 base at V and 5 bases at J, with 8 bases between. The CDR3: CASSLETGTEAFF. The CDR3 nucleotides read TGTGCCAGCAGTTTAGAAACAGGGACTGAAGCTTTCTTT.

V usage is TRBV27 and J usage is TRBJ1-5, with a possible D match to TRBD1 (5 bases). Trimming took 7 bases from V and 0 from J, leaving 22 bases between them. This CDR3 is 18 amino acids long. Germline lookup yields CDR1 MNHEY and CDR2 SMNVEV (reference sequence). The CDR3 DNA reads TGTGCCAGCAAAAGTTTACGTGCGACAGTCTATAGCAATCAGCCCCAGCATTTT. This translates into CASKSLRATVYSNQPQHF.

This chain connects TRBV5-1 to TRBJ2-2; TRBD2 is a possible D gene (6 bases). Germline CDR1 is SGHRS and CDR2 is YFSETQ. V was pared by 2 bases and J by 6 bases, with 8 bases between. CDR3 length equals 13 residues. The CDR3 DNA sequence: TGCGCCAGCAGCTTCCGGGAGTCCGGGGAGCTGTTTTTT. Its translation is CASSFRESGELFF.

This sequence joins TRBV19 and TRBJ1-3; D remains unclear. CDR1 and CDR2 (germline): LNHDA, SQIVND (reference sequence). The CDR3 covers 15 residues. V was cut by 1 base and J by 0 bases, with 7 bases left in between. CDR3 coding DNA: TGTGCCAGTAGTATAGGCCCAGACTCTGGAAACACCATATATTTT. It yields the protein CASSIGPDSGNTIYF.

The CDR3 DNA is TGTGCCAGTAGTATAGATCACACGAACACTGAAGCTTTCTTT. This translates into CASSIDHTNTEAFF. The rearrangement links TRBV19 to TRBJ1-1; D is undetermined. Trimming removed 0 bases at V and 1 base at J, with 6 bases between. The germline CDR1 and CDR2 sequences are LNHDA and SQIVND (reference sequence). The CDR3 is 14 residues long.

The V gene is TRBV29-1, the J gene TRBJ1-1; tentatively, D is TRBD1 (6 bases). CDR3 length: 13 residues. Germline CDR1 SQVTM, CDR2 ANQGSEA. Between the trimmed V and J ends, which lost 7 bases and 2 bases, there was a span of 14 bases. In DNA, the CDR3 is TGCAGCGCTCGGGACACCCTAAACACTGAAGCTTTCTTT. This translates into CSARDTLNTEAFF.

The chain is built from TRBV7-2 and TRBJ1-1; perhaps TRBD1 as D (6 bases). This CDR3 spans 13 amino acids. Germline V CDR1 and CDR2: SGHTA, FQGNSA. V lost 1 base and J 6 bases, leaving 9 bases between the germline ends. As DNA, the CDR3 is TGTGCCAGCAGCTTAGTAGGGGGAGCTGAAGCTTTCTTT. Encoded protein: CASSLVGGAEAFF.

The count of this clone is one. CDR3 nucleotides: TGCGCCAGCAGCCCGACAGGGTCTACAAGTAATTCACCCCTCCACTTT. This codes for CASSPTGSTSNSPLHF. The V call is TRBV5-1, the J call TRBJ1-6, with 7 bases identical to TRBD1. V gave up 4 bases and J gave up 6 bases; unmatched junction bases: 10. The CDR3 spans 16 residues. CDR1 is SGHRS, CDR2 YFSETQ, per germline.

The V gene is TRBV19, the J gene TRBJ1-1; 7 positions agree with TRBD1. CDR3 size: 13 residues. With 6 bases clipped from V and 5 bases from J, the junction kept 6 bases outside the gene matches. CDR1 and CDR2 (germline): LNHDA, SQIVND (reference sequence). The DNA for the CDR3 is TGTGCCAGTAGACCAGGGGGTTGGACTGAAGCTTTCTTT. It specifies CASRPGGWTEAFF. Complete variable domain (other parts from reference TRBV19 and TRBJ1-1): DGGITQSPKYLFRKEGQNVTLSCEQNLNHDAMYWYRQDPGQGLRLIYYSQIVNDFQKGDIAEGYSVSREKKESFPLTVTSAQKNPTAFYLCASRPGGWTEAFFGQGTRLTVV.